This T cell receptor beta chain was profiled in a study of cytomegalovirus exposure and HLA in healthy donors. Study-level findings and limits: In an earlier analysis, about 90% or about 30%: the productive usage of most TCR beta V segments. V segments that were indistinguishable, TRBV6-2 and TRBV6-3 among them, were omitted from analysis. Overall, 164 TCR beta chains were annotated as cytomegalovirus-associated.

The CDR3 extends over 14 amino acids. Per germline, CDR1 SGHRS and CDR2 YFSETQ. PCR used 60 Vbeta primers and 13 Jbeta primers. Libraries were prepared by immunoSEQ multiplex PCR; TCRdb keeps only in-frame clonotypes and omits some of them. The sample lists about 120,000 clones; more than 60% were seen once. Worth noting for this clone: Antigen: not known.

The chain is built from TRBV5-1 and TRBJ2-5, with D possibly matching TRBD2 (6 bases). Matching the DNA end better, TRBJ2-7 makes the J call doubtful. Sequenced input: PBMCs. The receptor was derived from a man aged 18-30 years in good health and CMV-seronegative. The chain's CDR3 is CASSLDSGVYEQYF. The CDR3 nucleotides are TGCGCCAGCAGCTTGGACTCGGGGGTCTACGAGCAGTACTTC.